One sample yielded the 4 T cell receptor beta chains listed below, sequenced in a study of cytomegalovirus exposure and HLA in healthy donors. The PCR contained 60 Vbeta and 13 Jbeta primers. The protocol was immunoSEQ multiplex PCR, while the TCRdb copy is restricted to in-frame clones and leaves out a portion. The sample lists some 120,000 clones, about four fifths occurring once. The sequenced material came from PBMCs. These receptors originate from a man under 40 in good health and CMV-seropositive.

With respect to this clone: At one end, the junction sequence differs from germline, possibly due to a read error. CDR3 sequence (DNA): TGTTCCAGCAGCCCCGGGACAGAAGCTAACTATGGCTACACCTTC. It specifies CSSSPGTEANYGYTF. This sequence joins TRBV7-9 and TRBJ1-2; 7 bases match TRBD1. The germline V gene encodes CDR1 SEHNR and CDR2 FQNEAQ (reference sequence). The CDR3 extends over 15 amino acids.

J is TRBJ2-2 and V is TRBV19; 8 bases line up with TRBD2. The CDR3 is 14 amino acids. Unmatched junction bases numbered 7, after V lost 5 bases and J lost 8 bases. CDR1 is LNHDA and CDR2 is SQIVND in the germline V gene (reference sequence). The DNA of the CDR3 is TGTGCCAGTAGTCAAACGGGGGGGACTGGGGAGCTGTTTTTT. This codes for CASSQTGGTGELFF.

The chain links TRBV5-4 to TRBJ2-1; the D gene is possibly TRBD2 (6 bases). V was clipped by 1 base and J by 5 bases, with 10 bases between them. Germline V CDR1 and CDR2: SGHNT, YYREEE (reference sequence). The CDR3 totals 14 residues. The CDR3 DNA sequence: TGTGCCAGCAGCTTGTTTAGCGGAGACAATGAGCAGTTCTTC. Translated, it gives CASSLFSGDNEQFF.

V and J are TRBV11-2 and TRBJ2-7, with D hard to call. This CDR3 region has 14 residues. Germline assignment: CDR1 SGHAT and CDR2 FQNNGV. The ends were cut back, 5 bases at V and 2 bases at J, with 13 bases in the middle. The DNA for the CDR3 is TGTGCCAGCAGCCCCCGGTTAAGAGCCTACGAGCAGTACTTC. Protein: CASSPRLRAYEQYF.